This T cell receptor beta chain was documented in a study of shared clonotypes between healthy human individuals. In regard to this clone: Antigen: not known.

Per germline, CDR1 LNHDA and CDR2 SQIVND (reference sequence). V gave up 7 bases and J gave up 2 bases, with 14 bases separating them. The CDR3 spans 14 residues. Deep was the level at which the assay was run. TCRdb's table, derived via immunoSEQ multiplex PCR, lists solely in-frame clones and lacks some. The sample records 150,000 to 200,000 clones, about 93% being singletons. Overall study results and limits: Relative to clonotypes present in all four donors, those not shared had lower generation probabilities. Represented diversity (both genetic and exposure-history) was limited by the small number of donors.

Sequenced input: naive CD4+ T cells sorted from blood. Subset of the sample: CD45RA+ positively selected. The receptor comes from a woman in her twenties or thirties in good health. The chain links TRBV19 to TRBJ1-1; D is unresolved. In DNA, the CDR3 is TGTGCCAGTAACGTTGGCGTTGGAAACACTGAAGCTTTCTTT. Translating gives CASNVGVGNTEAFF.